The clone carrying this TCR beta chain was seen ten or more times. Antigen specificity is unknown. This record comes from a study of T cell repertoires in cytomegalovirus infection. Study-wide points: The study found HLA-C-restricted CMV-specific TCR beta clonotypes dominating the ex vivo response.

TCRdb recomputed calls from the reads with MiXCR, one row per CDR3 protein. The sample includes 750,000 to 900,000 distinct CDR3 sequences, just under 30% of them seen just once. The V gene lost 6 bases and the J gene lost 2 bases, with 7 bases spanning the gap. CDR1 and CDR2 from the germline V gene are MNHEY and SVGEGT. The CDR3 is 12 residues long. V and J are TRBV6-2 or TRBV6-3 and TRBJ2-5; no firm D call. Sequences were derived from cultured CD8+ T cells from PBMCs, sampled from culture after CMV antigen stimulation. This TCR was recovered from a human donor in good health (CMV status not recorded). Some clones in this sample may be carry-over from other donors' samples. The CDR3 DNA reads TGTGCCAGCAGGGGCGGACAAGAGACCCAGTACTTC. It yields the protein CASRGGQETQYF.